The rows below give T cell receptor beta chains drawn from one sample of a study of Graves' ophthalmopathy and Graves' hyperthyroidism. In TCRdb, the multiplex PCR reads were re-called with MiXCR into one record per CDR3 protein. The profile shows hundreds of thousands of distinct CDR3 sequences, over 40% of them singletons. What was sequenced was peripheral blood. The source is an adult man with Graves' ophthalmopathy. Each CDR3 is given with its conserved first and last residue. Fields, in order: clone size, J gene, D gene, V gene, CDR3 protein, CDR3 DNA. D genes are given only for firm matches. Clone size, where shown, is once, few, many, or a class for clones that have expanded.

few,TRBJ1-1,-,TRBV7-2,CASSLARRPWGTEAFF,TGTGCCAGCAGCTTAGCTCGTAGGCCCTGGGGCACTGAAGCTTTCTTT
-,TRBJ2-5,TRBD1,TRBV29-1,CSVEDGWAGGETQYF,TGCAGCGTTGAAGATGGTTGGGCAGGGGGAGAGACCCAGTACTTC
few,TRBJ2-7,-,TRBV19,CAWSYLSRRTYEQYF,TGTGCCTGGAGCTATCTTAGCAGGAGAACCTACGAGCAGTACTTC
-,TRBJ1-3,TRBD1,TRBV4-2,CASSFHRQGAGNTIYF,TGTGCCAGCAGCTTCCATAGACAGGGGGCTGGAAACACCATATATTTT
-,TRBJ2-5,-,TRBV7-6,CASSVETDGEETQYF,TGTGCCAGCAGCGTTGAGACAGACGGGGAAGAGACCCAGTACTTC
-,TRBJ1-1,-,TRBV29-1,CSSRTTYDTEAFF,TGCAGCAGCCGGACAACCTATGACACTGAAGCTTTCTTT
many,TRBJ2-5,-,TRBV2,CASRTAPGETQYF,TGTGCCAGCCGGACTGCCCCGGGGGAGACCCAGTACTTC
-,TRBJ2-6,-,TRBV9,CASSLEWRGSGANVLAF,TGCGCCAGCAGCTTGGAGTGGAGGGGGTCTGGGGCCAACGTCCTGGCTTTC
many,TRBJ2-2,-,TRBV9,CASSRIHYGELFF,TGTGCCAGCAGCCGGATCCACTACGGGGAGCTGTTTTTT
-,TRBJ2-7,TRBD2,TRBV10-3,CAISGGDYNEQYF,TGTGCCATCAGTGGCGGGGACTACAATGAGCAGTACTTC
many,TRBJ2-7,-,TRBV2,CASQRGYEQYF,TGTGCCAGTCAAAGGGGGTACGAGCAGTACTTC
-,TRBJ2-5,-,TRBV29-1,CAWSWGLQETQYF,TGTGCCTGGAGTTGGGGACTCCAAGAGACCCAGTACTTC
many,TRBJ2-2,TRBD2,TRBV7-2,CASSPREVTGELFF,TGTGCCAGCAGCCCACGGGAGGTCACCGGGGAGCTGTTTTTT
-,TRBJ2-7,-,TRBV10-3,CASEASSSYEQYF,TGTGCCAGCGAGGCATCGAGCTCCTACGAGCAGTACTTC
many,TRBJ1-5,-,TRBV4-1,CASSQGVPQPQHF,TGCGCCAGCAGCCAAGGTGTCCCTCAGCCCCAGCATTTT
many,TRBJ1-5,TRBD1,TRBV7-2,CASSYGTVHQPQHF,TGTGCCAGCAGTTATGGGACAGTGCATCAGCCCCAGCATTTT
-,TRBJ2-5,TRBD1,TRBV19,CASSIGQGQETQYF,TGTGCCAGTAGTATCGGACAGGGCCAAGAGACCCAGTACTTC
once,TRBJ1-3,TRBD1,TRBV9,CASSPLGSGTGENCF,TGTGCCAGCAGCCCTCTGGGGTCGGGGACAGGCGAAAATTGTTTT
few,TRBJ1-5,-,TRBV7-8,CASSLASLNQPQHF,TGTGCCAGCAGCTTAGCGTCCCTTAATCAGCCCCAGCATTTT
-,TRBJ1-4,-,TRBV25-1,CASTVTRHPEKLFF,TGCGCCAGCACTGTAACGAGACATCCGGAAAAACTGTTTTTT
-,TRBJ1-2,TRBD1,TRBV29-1,CSVDGTGNYGYTF,TGCAGCGTTGATGGGACAGGGAATTATGGCTACACCTTC
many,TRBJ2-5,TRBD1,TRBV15,CATSSTGGRETQYF,TGTGCCACCAGCAGTACAGGGGGCAGGGAGACCCAGTACTTC
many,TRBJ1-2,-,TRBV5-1,CASSLQWDEGYGYTF,TGCGCCAGCAGCCTGCAATGGGACGAGGGGTATGGCTACACCTTC
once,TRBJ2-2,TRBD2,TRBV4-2,CASSPSVVAGGNTGELFF,TGTGCCAGCAGCCCGTCAGTAGTTGCGGGGGGGAACACCGGGGAGCTGTTTTTT
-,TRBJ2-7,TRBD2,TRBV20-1,CSAATSGNSYEQYF,TGCAGTGCTGCGACTAGCGGGAATTCGTACGAGCAGTACTTC
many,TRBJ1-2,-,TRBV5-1,CASSLGPMKGYTF,TGCGCCAGCAGCTTGGGACCCATGAAGGGCTACACCTTC
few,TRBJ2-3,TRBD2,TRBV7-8,CASSSQLAGGQDTQYF,TGTGCCAGCAGCTCCCAACTAGCGGGGGGGCAGGATACGCAGTATTTT
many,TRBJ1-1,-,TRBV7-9,CASSLVSDRGLRDTEAFF,TGTGCCAGCAGCTTAGTTTCAGACCGCGGTCTAAGGGACACTGAAGCTTTCTTT
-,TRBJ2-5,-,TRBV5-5,CASTLRRGRQETQYF,TGTGCCAGCACCCTTCGACGGGGGAGGCAAGAGACCCAGTACTTC
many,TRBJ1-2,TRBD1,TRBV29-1,CSVDGTESSDYGYTF,TGCAGCGTGGATGGGACAGAATCTTCCGACTATGGCTACACCTTC
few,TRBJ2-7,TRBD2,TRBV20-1,CSAREGLAKNYEQYF,TGCAGTGCTAGAGAGGGACTAGCGAAGAACTACGAGCAGTACTTC
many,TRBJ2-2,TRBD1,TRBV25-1,CASTAMGQGETGELFF,TGTGCCAGCACCGCCATGGGACAGGGGGAAACCGGGGAGCTGTTTTTT
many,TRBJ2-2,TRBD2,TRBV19,CASKLAGANTGELFF,TGTGCCAGTAAGCTAGCGGGCGCGAACACCGGGGAGCTGTTTTTT
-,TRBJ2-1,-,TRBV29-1,CSVGQRGNEQFF,TGCAGCGTTGGACAGAGGGGGAATGAGCAGTTCTTC
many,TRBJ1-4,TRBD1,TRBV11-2,CASSIDRESVFF,TGTGCCAGCAGTATTGACAGGGAATCAGTGTTTTTT
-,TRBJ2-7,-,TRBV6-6,CASSYSGEMGYEQYF,TGTGCCAGCAGTTACTCTGGGGAAATGGGCTACGAGCAGTACTTC
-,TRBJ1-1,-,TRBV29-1,CSLGRDGRPGEAFF,TGCAGCTTAGGCCGGGACGGCAGACCGGGAGAAGCTTTCTTT
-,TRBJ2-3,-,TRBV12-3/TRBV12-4,CASRTGLHTDTQYF,TGTGCCAGCCGAACAGGGTTGCACACAGATACGCAGTATTTT
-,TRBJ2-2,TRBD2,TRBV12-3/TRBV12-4,CASTSGRGATGELFF,TGTGCCAGCACTAGCGGGAGGGGGGCCACCGGGGAGCTGTTTTTT
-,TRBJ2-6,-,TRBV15,CATSRGGANVLTF,TGTGCCACCAGCAGAGGCGGGGCCAACGTCCTGACTTTC